This entry lists 19 T cell receptor beta chains sequenced from one sample in a study of T cells in localized non-small cell lung cancer. Clones were sequenced by immunoSEQ multiplex PCR, and TCRdb holds only the in-frame ones, with some missing. This table holds roughly 24,000 clones, about nine tenths found once. Sequenced material: peripheral blood, taken before any cancer treatment. These receptors originate from a man aged 40 to 70 with stage I squamous cell lung carcinoma.

The rearrangement links TRBV27 to TRBJ2-3; 7 positions agree with TRBD1. This CDR3 has 15 residues. V trimming: 5 bases; J trimming: 0 bases; junction bases outside the gene matches: 5. CDR1 and CDR2 from the germline V gene are MNHEY and SMNVEV (reference sequence). The CDR3 sequence: CASSPGQFSTDTQYF. The CDR3 region has the DNA TGTGCCAGCAGTCCGGGACAGTTTAGCACAGATACGCAGTATTTT.

This clone has just one count. The J gene is TRBJ2-2, the V gene TRBV7-2; D might be TRBD1 or TRBD2, each matching 5 bases. The length of the CDR3 is 15 residues. Germline V gene lookup returns CDR1 SGHTA and CDR2 FQGNSA. V shed 1 base and J shed 4 bases, with 10 bases lying between them. CDR3 DNA sequence: TGTGCCAGCAGCTTAGATTTTGGGGGCACCGGGGAGCTGTTTTTT. It translates to CASSLDFGGTGELFF.

This chain connects TRBV5-1 to TRBJ2-2; D uncertain. This CDR3 comprises 14 residues. The V gene lost 6 bases and the J gene lost 2 bases, with 11 bases spanning the gap. From germline, CDR1 is SGHRS and CDR2 YFSETQ. Written as DNA, the CDR3 is TGCGCCAGCAAACTATTACAAAACACCGGGGAGCTGTTTTTT. This gives the protein CASKLLQNTGELFF.

CDR3 DNA sequence: TGTGCCAGCAGTCTCGTGGGGGTGGTGGGGAACACTGAAGCTTTCTTT. The encoded protein is CASSLVGVVGNTEAFF. The chain combines TRBV4-2 with TRBJ1-1; TRBD1 is a possible D gene (5 bases). Germline assignment: CDR1 LGHNA and CDR2 YNFKEQ. V lost 6 bases, J lost 1 base, and 18 bases lay in between. CDR3 length equals 16 residues.

The V gene is TRBV28, the J gene TRBJ2-5; 7 bases are shared with TRBD2. The CDR3 totals 16 residues. Trimming took 8 bases from V and 5 from J; bases not matched to a gene: 17. Germline V CDR1 and CDR2: MDHEN, SYDVKM. CDR3 sequence: CASSTRRRYSGETQYF. As DNA, the CDR3 is TGTGCCAGCTCCACTAGGAGGAGGTATAGCGGGGAGACCCAGTACTTC.

The J gene is TRBJ1-2, the V gene TRBV5-6, with TRBD1 matching over 7 bases. Germline V gives CDR1 SGHDT, CDR2 YYEEEE. The CDR3 length is 15 residues. The trim removed 10 bases at V and 1 base at J, leaving 13 bases unmatched. CDR3 sequence (DNA): TGTGCCTCGACCCTAGGGGCAGGGGGTAACTATGGCTACACCTTC. Amino acid sequence: CASTLGAGGNYGYTF.

The rearrangement links TRBV5-1 to TRBJ2-1; 12 positions agree with TRBD2. V lost 0 bases, J lost 6 bases, and 1 base stayed unmatched. The CDR3 loop spans 15 amino acids. CDR1 is SGHRS and CDR2 is YFSETQ in the germline V gene. As DNA, the CDR3 is TGCGCCAGCAGCTTGGGACTAGCGGGGGCCAATGAGCAGTTCTTC. Translating gives CASSLGLAGANEQFF.

The chain recombines TRBV10-3 with TRBJ2-5; TRBD1 might be the D (6 bases). From germline, CDR1 is ENHRY and CDR2 SYGVKD. Trimming removed 6 bases at V and 3 bases at J, with 11 bases between. This CDR3 contains 13 residues. CDR3 sequence: CAIRPDRKETQYF. The CDR3, as DNA: TGTGCCATCAGGCCCGACAGGAAAGAGACCCAGTACTTC.

The gene calls are TRBV4-2 and TRBJ1-6; unclear D gene. The germline V gene encodes CDR1 LGHNA and CDR2 YNFKEQ. The CDR3 covers 13 residues. V was cut by 2 bases and J by 14 bases, with 13 bases left in between. CDR3: CASSQSPYESLHF. For the CDR3, the DNA is TGTGCCAGCAGCCAATCTCCTTATGAATCCCTCCACTTT.

This clone was recorded only once. The CDR3 sequence is CASGNNEQFF. CDR3 DNA: TGTGCCAGCGGCAATAATGAGCAGTTCTTC. The chain links TRBV7-6 to TRBJ2-1; D gene unclear. V lost 8 bases to trimming and J lost 7 bases, with 6 bases between them. Germline V gene sequence: CDR1 SGHVS, CDR2 FNYEAQ. The CDR3 spans 10 residues.

This sequence joins TRBV28 and TRBJ2-7; the D is unclear. Trimming took off 5 bases at V and 1 base at J, with 6 bases between the two ends. The V gene's germline CDR1 is MDHEN and CDR2 SYDVKM. CDR3 size: 12 residues. As DNA, the CDR3 is TGTGCCAGCAGTCCCTTATCCTACGAGCAGTACTTC. It specifies CASSPLSYEQYF.

The rearrangement joins TRBV19 to TRBJ1-2, with D hard to call. With 5 bases removed from V and 0 bases from J, the gap between germline ends came to 13 bases. Germline CDR1 and CDR2: LNHDA and SQIVND (reference sequence). The CDR3 is made up of 15 amino acids. The chain's CDR3 is CASSPSVGSNYGYTF. CDR3 nucleotides: TGTGCCAGTAGTCCCTCAGTTGGCTCTAACTATGGCTACACCTTC.

The chain combines TRBV11-2 with TRBJ1-1; D perhaps matches TRBD1 (5 bases). V lost 0 bases, J lost 1 base, and 12 bases lay in between. The CDR3 totals 16 residues. The V gene's germline CDR1 is SGHAT and CDR2 FQNNGV. The CDR3 protein is CASSLEAGSPNTEAFF. The CDR3 DNA reads TGTGCCAGCAGCTTAGAGGCAGGGAGCCCGAACACTGAAGCTTTCTTT.

This clone was recorded once. The chain is built from TRBV7-9 and TRBJ1-1; D remains unclear. The CDR3 runs to 9 residues. From germline, CDR1 is SEHNR and CDR2 FQNEAQ (reference sequence). Deletions cut 8 bases from V and 11 bases from J, with 9 bases between. The CDR3 DNA reads TGTGCCAGCCATGCGGGGGCTTTCTTT. Translating it yields CASHAGAFF.

The chain uses TRBV7-2 and TRBJ1-6; 7 bases line up with TRBD1. Germline CDR1 reads SGHTA; CDR2 reads FQGNSA. The CDR3 is made up of 19 amino acids. Germline trimming cut 2 bases from V and 3 bases from J; bases unmatched to any gene: 13. CDR3 sequence reads: CASSLLYGRGHVYNSPLHF. The CDR3 nucleotides are TGTGCCAGCAGCTTACTTTACGGAAGGGGGCATGTCTATAATTCACCCCTCCACTTT.

The rearrangement uses TRBV19 and TRBJ1-4; D unresolved. This CDR3 region has 16 residues. Germline-derived CDR1 and CDR2 are LNHDA and SQIVND (reference sequence). Trimming removed 3 bases at V and 0 bases at J, with 11 bases between. The CDR3 DNA reads TGTGCCAGTAGTATGCAACAGCCTGCAACTAATGAAAAACTGTTTTTT. It yields the protein CASSMQQPATNEKLFF.

This chain connects TRBV5-1 to TRBJ2-5, with 9 positions matching TRBD2. Unmatched junction bases numbered 10, after V lost 2 bases and J lost 2 bases. Germline V gene lookup returns CDR1 SGHRS and CDR2 YFSETQ. The CDR3 totals 17 residues. CDR3 DNA sequence: TGCGCCAGCAGCTTCGCGTTAAGTAGCGGGGGACAAGAGACCCAGTACTTC. This translates into CASSFALSSGGQETQYF.

This clone was observed once. The J gene is TRBJ2-7, the V gene TRBV2, with TRBD2 identical over 8 bases. Germline values: CDR1 SNHLY, CDR2 FYNNEI. This CDR3 region has 15 residues. With 8 bases clipped from V and 4 bases from J, the junction kept 13 bases outside the gene matches. The CDR3 coding sequence is TGTGCCAGCCTAGGGGCACGGGGGGGCCGTTACGAGCAGTACTTC. Encoded protein: CASLGARGGRYEQYF.

The V gene is TRBV6-1, the J gene TRBJ1-1, with 8 bases lining up with TRBD1. Germline values: CDR1 MNHNS, CDR2 SASEGT. V was pared by 6 bases and J by 0 bases, with 3 bases of the junction left unmatched. The CDR3 is 14 amino acids. The DNA of the CDR3 is TGTGCCAGCAGACGGACAGGGATGAACACTGAAGCTTTCTTT. It encodes CASRRTGMNTEAFF.